These 28 T cell receptor beta chains were sequenced from one sample in a study of regulatory T cells in long-lasting Graves disease. Time point meaning: newly diagnosed GD, antithyroid drugs for less than 3 months. RNA extracted from PBMCs served as the sequencing template. Investigators prepared the TCR beta libraries by applying iRepertoire HTBI primers and Arm-PCR of CDR3 regions. Each CDR3 protein gets one entry after TCRdb re-called the multiplex PCR reads with MiXCR. The sample contains roughly 520,000 distinct CDR3 sequences, about 12% of which appear only once. The same data also went into a second study, on T cells in Graves' hyperthyroidism and ophthalmopathy.

Sequencing was performed on peripheral blood mononuclear cells (PBMCs), taken at new diagnosis, from a patient treated with antithyroid drugs. Every receptor here comes from a woman between 25 and 40 years old with Graves disease.

This clonotype was counted many times. This chain links TRBV6-4 with TRBJ2-2, with D maybe TRBD2 (6 bases). V was clipped by 1 base and J by 6 bases, with 12 bases between them. The CDR3 runs to 15 residues. Germline CDR1 MRHNA, CDR2 SNTAGT. The CDR3 DNA is TGTGCCAGCAGTGACTTGGCAGGCGGGGCCGGGGAGCTGTTTTTT. This translates into CASSDLAGGAGELFF.

CDR3 in DNA: TGTGCCAGCAGTGAATCCCCCCAGGGATCTGCTGAAGCTTTCTTT. Translation: CASSESPQGSAEAFF. The chain uses TRBV25-1 and TRBJ1-1; D possibly corresponds to TRBD1 (5 bases). Germline CDR1 reads MGHDK; CDR2 reads SYGVNS. The CDR3 totals 15 residues. Trimming took off 1 base at V and 6 bases at J, with 15 bases between the two ends.

As to this clonotype: A read error may be the cause here, since a much bigger clone is one base away. The chain links TRBV2 to TRBJ1-4, with D perhaps TRBD1 (5 bases). CDR1 SNHLY and CDR2 FYNNEI come from the germline V gene. This CDR3 has 13 amino acids. The V end lost 10 bases, the J end lost 7 bases, and 16 bases lay between the germline ends. The CDR3 region is CAINSDRTEKLFF. The DNA for the CDR3 is TGTGCCATTAACAGCGACAGAACTGAAAAACTGTTTTTT.

This clonotype is deemed medium-sized (0.01 to 0.1%). The rearrangement joins TRBV24-1 to TRBJ2-1; 10 nucleotides line up with TRBD2. Germline CDR1 is KGHDR and CDR2 is SFDVKD. The V gene end was trimmed by 3 bases and the J gene end by 3 bases; junction bases not matched to a gene: 1. The CDR3 extends over 15 amino acids. The CDR3 is CATSDLAGDYNEQFF. The CDR3 coding sequence is TGTGCCACCAGTGATCTAGCGGGAGACTACAATGAGCAGTTCTTC.

This clonotype was found many times. J is TRBJ1-4 and V is TRBV20-1; possible D gene TRBD1, 5 bases. V shed 3 bases and J shed 3 bases, with 11 bases lying between them. The CDR3 contains 14 residues. CDR1 is DFQATT, CDR2 SNEGSKA, per germline (reference sequence). DNA for the CDR3: TGCAGTGCTAGCCTCTCGGGGGCTAATGAAAAACTGTTTTTT. Residues: CSASLSGANEKLFF.

V is TRBV19 and J is TRBJ1-5, with D unresolved. The CDR3 sequence is 14 residues long. CDR1 and CDR2 (germline): LNHDA, SQIVND (reference sequence). The V end lost 7 bases, the J end lost 4 bases, and 14 bases lay between the germline ends. DNA for the CDR3: TGTGCCAGTACCAGCTATCGCTTAAATCAGCCCCAGCATTTT. Translation gives CASTSYRLNQPQHF.

This clonotype has a count of ten or more. This chain links TRBV6-2 or TRBV6-3 with TRBJ2-1, with D possibly being TRBD2 (6 bases). Germline CDR1 is MNHEY and CDR2 is SVGEGT. The CDR3 has 15 residues. V lost 2 bases to trimming and J lost 3 bases, with 11 bases between them. CDR3 nucleotides: TGTGCCAGCAGTTACGGGGGGACGCTCTACAATGAGCAGTTCTTC. Amino acid sequence: CASSYGGTLYNEQFF.

This clonotype has just a few counts. In nucleotides, the CDR3 is TGTGCCAGCAGCGTACAGGGTAGCACAGATACGCAGTATTTT. Translated: CASSVQGSTDTQYF. The chain combines TRBV9 with TRBJ2-3; D is possibly TRBD1 (5 bases). The CDR3 covers 14 residues. Germline V gene sequence: CDR1 SGDLS, CDR2 YYNGEE. Trimming removed 1 base at V and 0 bases at J, with 6 bases between.

As concerns this clonotype: This likely stems from a read error, as it lies one base from a far larger clone. V usage is TRBV27 and J usage is TRBJ2-7; D may match TRBD1 or TRBD2 (5 bases each). Trimming shortened V by 6 bases and J by 2 bases, and 20 bases separated the two germline ends. Germline CDR1 and CDR2: MNHEY and SMNVEV (reference sequence). This CDR3 has 16 amino acids. The CDR3 bases are TGTGCCAGCAGCCCTCTAGTGGGGACCCTCACCTACGAGCAGTACTTC. It codes for CASSPLVGTLTYEQYF.

This clonotype appeared a few times. The J gene is TRBJ2-7, the V gene TRBV5-1; D might be TRBD1 (6 bases). The CDR3 contains 15 residues. The V gene lost 0 bases and the J gene lost 7 bases, with 17 bases spanning the gap. Germline CDR1 reads SGHRS; CDR2 reads YFSETQ. CDR3 coding DNA: TGCGCCAGCAGCTTGGAGGGACATCCTACGGGGGAGCAGTACTTC. Its protein is CASSLEGHPTGEQYF.

Note on this clonotype: Germline and junction disagree at one end, which may indicate a read error. This chain uses TRBV20-1 with TRBJ1-2; perhaps TRBD1 as D (6 bases). CDR1 is DFQATT, CDR2 SNEGSKA, per germline (reference sequence). This CDR3 comprises 11 residues. The CDR3 coding sequence is TGCAGTGCTAGAGATCTCAGGGGAACCATCTTC. Its translation: CSARDLRGTIF.

In its sample, this clonotype was seen a few times. This chain uses TRBV6-2 or TRBV6-3 with TRBJ1-6; 8 positions match TRBD1. The V and J ends lost 6 bases and 4 bases, in that order; junction bases with no gene match: 8. The germline gives CDR1 MNHEY, CDR2 SVGEGT. The CDR3 loop spans 16 amino acids. CDR3 protein: CASSRSDRVYNSPLHF. As DNA, the CDR3 is TGTGCCAGCAGCCGATCGGACAGGGTATATAATTCACCCCTCCACTTT.

This chain uses TRBV7-9 with TRBJ2-1; a weak D match, TRBD2 (5 bases). Germline V gene lookup returns CDR1 SEHNR and CDR2 FQNEAQ (reference sequence). V lost 8 bases, J lost 2 bases, and 13 bases lay in between. This CDR3 has 14 amino acids. As DNA, the CDR3 is TGTGCCAGCTCAAGAGGGTCAACCTACAATGAGCAGTTCTTC. Residues: CASSRGSTYNEQFF.

The rearrangement uses TRBV4-3 and TRBJ2-7; D call uncertain. V lost 0 bases to trimming and J lost 5 bases, with 11 bases between them. In germline, CDR1 is LGHNA, CDR2 YSLEER. The CDR3 loop spans 14 amino acids. DNA of the CDR3: TGCGCCAGCAGCCAAGAGCCCCTGTGGGACGAGCAGTACTTC. Its translation is CASSQEPLWDEQYF.

The chain employs TRBV4-1 and TRBJ2-1; TRBD1 aligns across 9 bases. Germline V gives CDR1 MGHRA, CDR2 YSYEKL. The CDR3 totals 17 residues. The V segment lost 0 bases and the J segment 3 bases; nucleotides outside the gene matches: 6. In nucleotides, the CDR3 is TGCGCCAGCAGCCAAGACGGACAGGGGTTCGGCTACAATGAGCAGTTCTTC. It yields the protein CASSQDGQGFGYNEQFF.

This clonotype was seen more than once but under ten times. V is TRBV11-2 and J is TRBJ2-6; 13 nucleotides agree with TRBD2. Trimming at V came to 5 bases and at J to 0 bases, leaving 10 bases not matched to a gene. The germline CDR1 and CDR2 sequences are SGHAT and FQNNGV. The CDR3 totals 20 residues. The CDR3 DNA sequence: TGTGCCAGCAGCCTAGCCGAGGGACTAGCGGGGCCCTCTGGGGCCAACGTCCTGACTTTC. Translated, it gives CASSLAEGLAGPSGANVLTF.

In this sample, this clonotype turned up a few times. This chain connects TRBV7-2 to TRBJ2-1; 11 positions agree with TRBD2. V dropped 0 bases and J dropped 8; count of bases not matched to a gene: 9. CDR3 length: 17 amino acids. Germline V gives CDR1 SGHTA, CDR2 FQGNSA. The CDR3 sequence: CASSLAQLAGVVDEQFF. CDR3 nucleotides: TGTGCCAGCAGCTTAGCACAACTAGCGGGAGTCGTCGATGAGCAGTTCTTC.

This clonotype came up many times. This chain uses TRBV20-1 with TRBJ2-5; D remains ambiguous. The V end was cut by 2 bases, the J end by 2 bases, with 9 bases between. The CDR3 is 13 residues long. Germline CDR1 and CDR2: DFQATT and SNEGSKA (reference sequence). This chain's CDR3 is CSARKAWQETQYF. CDR3 nucleotides: TGCAGTGCTAGAAAAGCGTGGCAAGAGACCCAGTACTTC.

This clonotype was seen a few times. The rearrangement joins TRBV10-2 to TRBJ2-7; D unclear. V lost 6 bases to trimming and J lost 0 bases, with 9 bases between them. The CDR3 sequence is 13 residues long. Germline V gives CDR1 WSHSY, CDR2 SAAADI. The CDR3 region is CASRDPLSYEQYF. The CDR3 bases are TGCGCCAGCAGGGACCCACTCTCCTACGAGCAGTACTTC.

This clonotype showed up just a few times. A far larger clone differs by one base, so this is likely a read error. V is TRBV12-3 or TRBV12-4 and J is TRBJ1-1; D gene ambiguous. The CDR3 extends over 13 amino acids. V was clipped by 2 bases and J by 4 bases, with 8 bases between them. DNA of the CDR3: TGTGCCAGCAGTTTAAAGGGTGGCACTGAAGCTTTCTTT. It specifies CASSLKGGTEAFF.

This clonotype was seen a few times. A much larger clone sits a single nucleotide away, making a read error possible. This chain connects TRBV11-2 to TRBJ1-1, with 8 positions matching TRBD1. Germline CDR1 SGHAT, CDR2 FQNNGV. Trimming at V came to 5 bases and at J to 2 bases, leaving 10 bases not matched to a gene. The CDR3 length is 16 residues. The CDR3 is CASSPWGAGGNTEAFF. The CDR3 DNA sequence: TGTGCCAGCAGCCCCTGGGGGGCAGGGGGCAACACTGAAGCTTTCTTT.

This clonotype turned up a few times. A read error may produce the germline difference seen at one junction end. The chain combines TRBV28 with TRBJ2-5, with TRBD1 as a possible D gene (6 bases). Looked up from germline, CDR1 is MDHEN and CDR2 is SYDVKM. The CDR3 contains 15 residues. The CDR3, as DNA: TGTGCCAGCAGATCCAGGACAGCAATCCAAGAGACCCAGTATTTC. Protein sequence: CASRSRTAIQETQYF.

A few counts support this clonotype. The chain joins TRBV12-3 or TRBV12-4 to TRBJ2-2, with D maybe TRBD2 (5 bases). This CDR3 region has 16 residues. The V gene lost 5 bases and the J gene lost 4 bases, with 17 bases spanning the gap. The CDR3 is CASSPGLPNPTGELFF. CDR3 in DNA: TGTGCCAGCAGTCCCGGACTTCCAAACCCCACCGGGGAGCTGTTTTTT.

V usage is TRBV6-2 or TRBV6-3 and J usage is TRBJ1-1; possibly TRBD1 for D (5 bases). The CDR3 spans 12 residues. The V gene lost 7 bases and the J gene lost 8 bases, with 14 bases spanning the gap. Germline CDR1 reads MNHEY; CDR2 reads SVGEGT. DNA for the CDR3: TGTGCCAGCACCTGGACTGGGGACGAAGCTTTCTTT. Translation: CASTWTGDEAFF.

As for this clonotype: This may be a read error: a much more frequent sequence differs by one nucleotide. This sequence joins TRBV6-5 and TRBJ1-1; no reliable D call. This CDR3 has 16 residues. Germline V CDR1 and CDR2: MNHEY, SVGAGI. CDR3 protein: CAGSYSAADLNTEAFF. CDR3 bases: TGTGCCGGCAGTTACTCGGCGGCAGACTTGAACACTGAAGCTTTCTTT.

This clonotype was detected many times. This chain joins TRBV6-1 and TRBJ2-3; D possibly matches TRBD1 or TRBD2 (5 bases each). Germline V lookup: CDR1 MNHNS, CDR2 SASEGT. With 6 bases removed from V and 4 bases from J, the gap between germline ends came to 17 bases. The CDR3 sequence is 15 residues long. The CDR3 loop is CASRIGYRGPDTQYF. The DNA of the CDR3 is TGTGCCAGCAGGATAGGTTATCGGGGACCAGATACGCAGTATTTT.

This clonotype showed up many times. V and J are TRBV2 and TRBJ2-3, with 10 bases that match TRBD2. V was clipped by 6 bases and J by 3 bases; unmatched bases: 6. This CDR3 has 15 amino acids. Germline V gene lookup returns CDR1 SNHLY and CDR2 FYNNEI. CDR3 bases: TGTGCCAGCAGCGCCCTACTAGCGGGAACAGATACGCAGTATTTT. Amino acids: CASSALLAGTDTQYF.

This clonotype has a count of ten or more. The CDR3 DNA reads as TGTGCCAGCAGCCCGGGACTAGCGGGATGGTACGAGCAGTACTTC. It codes for CASSPGLAGWYEQYF. The chain combines TRBV7-9 with TRBJ2-7, with 13 positions matching TRBD2. Per the germline V gene, CDR1 is SEHNR and CDR2 is FQNEAQ (reference sequence). This CDR3 region has 15 residues. V dropped 5 bases and J dropped 4; count of bases not matched to a gene: 5.